This T cell receptor (beta chain) was identified during a study of blood T cell repertoires in COVID-19. Study summary: The samples span acute and convalescent COVID-19 from the United States, Italy and Spain. T cells, B-cell-depleted T cells, or PBMCs supplied cDNA or gDNA.

In the authors' methods: Amplification of reference gene primers provided the estimated nucleated cell counts. Data came from immunoSEQ multiplex PCR; TCRdb stores just in-frame clones and leaves some out. D and trimming were read from the DNA, whereas the V and J calls and clone size are those reported in that table. The sample includes around 200,000 clones, almost 90% of them seen just once. The CDR3 covers 14 residues. Looked up from germline, CDR1 is SGDLS and CDR2 is YYNGEE. V lost 2 bases and J lost 4; bases outside the gene matches: 4. V is TRBV9 and J is TRBJ2-7; 9 bases are a match to TRBD2. The source material was peripheral blood. The source of this sequence is a man between 45 and 60 years old with acute or convalescent COVID-19. The CDR3, as DNA: TGTGCCAGCAGCGTTAGCGGGAGCGCGTACGAGCAGTACTTC. Translation: CASSVSGSAYEQYF. The whole variable domain, filled in from reference TRBV9 and TRBJ2-7, reads DSGVTQTPKHLITATGQRVTLRCSPRSGDLSVYWYQQSLDQGLQFLIQYYNGEERAKGNILERFSAQQFPDLHSELNLSSLELGDSALYFCASSVSGSAYEQYFGPGTRLTVT.